Listed here are 4 T cell receptor beta chains from one sample, sequenced in a study of breast tumors, draining lymph nodes, adjacent tissues. The lymph nodes were axillary draining lymph nodes from breast cancer patients. One entry per CDR3 protein, called by TCRdb with MiXCR from the multiplex PCR reads. The sample shows 250,000 or so distinct CDR3 sequences, over 30% of them seen only once. Sample: axillary lymph node tissue. These receptors were collected from a female donor with breast cancer. Some clones in this sample may be carry-over from other donors' samples.

This clonotype was observed many times. This sequence joins TRBV7-9 and TRBJ2-5; 11 bases are shared with TRBD2. The CDR3 runs 16 residues. In germline, CDR1 is SEHNR, CDR2 FQNEAQ (reference sequence). The J segment lost 4 bases and the V segment lost 0 bases, leaving 4 bases of the junction unmatched. CDR3 in DNA: TGTGCCAGCAGCTTAGCTCCTAGCGGGAGGAGAGAGACCCAGTACTTC. Protein: CASSLAPSGRRETQYF.

The rearrangement links TRBV27 to TRBJ1-5, with 7 bases aligning to TRBD1. CDR3 length equals 14 residues. Germline-derived CDR1 and CDR2 are MNHEY and SMNVEV (reference sequence). J lost 4 bases, V lost 6 bases, and 6 bases had no gene match. CDR3 sequence reads: CASSQTGNNQPQHF. The CDR3 DNA follows: TGTGCCAGCAGCCAGACAGGGAATAATCAGCCCCAGCATTTT.

Notes on this clonotype: Just one base apart from a much larger clone, this may be a read error. V and J are TRBV9 and TRBJ2-1; D possibly corresponds to TRBD2 (5 bases). Germline V gene data show CDR1 as SGDLS and CDR2 as YYNGEE. There are 17 residues in the CDR3. The CDR3 DNA follows: TGTGCCAGCAGCGTAGAACTAGAGGCATCCTCCTACACTGAGCAGTTCTTC. Translating it yields CASSVELEASSYTEQFF.

The sample holds one count of this clonotype. This sequence may be a read error, since a much larger clone differs from it by one base. The chain uses TRBV14 and TRBJ2-1, with 12 bases aligning to TRBD2. This CDR3 has 16 amino acids. Germline-derived CDR1 and CDR2 are SGHDN and FVKESK. As DNA, the CDR3 is TGTGCCAGCAGCCATCTAGCGGGAGGGATCTACAATGAGCGGTTCTTC. Translation: CASSHLAGGIYNERFF.